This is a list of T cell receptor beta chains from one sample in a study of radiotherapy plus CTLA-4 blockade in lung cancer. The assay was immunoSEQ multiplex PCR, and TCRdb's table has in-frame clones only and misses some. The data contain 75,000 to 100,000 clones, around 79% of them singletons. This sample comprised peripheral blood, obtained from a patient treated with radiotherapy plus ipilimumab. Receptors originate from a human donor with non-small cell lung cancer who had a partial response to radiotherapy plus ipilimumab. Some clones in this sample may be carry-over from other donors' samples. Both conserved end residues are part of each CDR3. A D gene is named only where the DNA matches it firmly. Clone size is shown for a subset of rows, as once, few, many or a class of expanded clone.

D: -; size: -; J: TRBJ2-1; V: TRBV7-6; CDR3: CASSPVYNEQFF; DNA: TGTGCCAGCAGCCCAGTCTACAATGAGCAGTTCTTC
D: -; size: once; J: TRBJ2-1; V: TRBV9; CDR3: CASSVVGGQGPPTNNEQFF; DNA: TGTGCCAGCAGCGTAGTGGGAGGTCAGGGACCCCCTACTAACAATGAGCAGTTCTTC
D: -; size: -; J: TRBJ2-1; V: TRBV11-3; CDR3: CASSLDAIQFF; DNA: TGTGCCAGCAGCTTAGACGCTATACAGTTCTTC
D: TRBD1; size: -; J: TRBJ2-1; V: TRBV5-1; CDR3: CASSQSRDSIQYEQFF; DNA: TGCGCCAGCAGCCAAAGCCGGGACAGCATACAATATGAGCAGTTCTTC
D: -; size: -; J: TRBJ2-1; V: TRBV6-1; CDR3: CASSPDLVF; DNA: TGTGCCAGCAGTCCAGACCTAGTCTTC
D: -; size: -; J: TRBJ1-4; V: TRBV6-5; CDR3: CASSPSDSGDEKLFF; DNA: TGTGCCAGCAGCCCTTCCGACAGTGGGGATGAAAAACTGTTTTTT
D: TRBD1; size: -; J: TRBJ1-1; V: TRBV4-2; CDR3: CASSQSRQGSTEAFF; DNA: TGTGCCAGCAGCCAGAGTCGACAGGGTAGCACTGAAGCTTTCTTT
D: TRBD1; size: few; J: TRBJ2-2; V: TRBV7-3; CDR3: CASSPYRGQGGELFF; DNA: TGTGCCAGCAGCCCCTACAGGGGGCAAGGCGGGGAGCTGTTTTTT
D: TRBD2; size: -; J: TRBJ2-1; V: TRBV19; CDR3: CASKREGRGEQFF; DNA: TGTGCCAGTAAGCGGGAGGGCCGGGGTGAGCAGTTCTTC
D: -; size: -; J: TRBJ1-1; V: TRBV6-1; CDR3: CASRMTVNTEAFF; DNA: TGTGCCAGCAGGATGACAGTGAACACTGAAGCTTTCTTT
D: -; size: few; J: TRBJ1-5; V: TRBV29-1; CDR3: CSASGHDSNQPQHF; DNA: TGCAGCGCCTCGGGACACGATAGCAATCAGCCCCAGCATTTT
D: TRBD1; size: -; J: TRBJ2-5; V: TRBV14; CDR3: CASSQDGQGGLVETQYF; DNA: TGTGCCAGCAGTCAAGATGGACAGGGCGGTTTAGTTGAGACCCAGTACTTC
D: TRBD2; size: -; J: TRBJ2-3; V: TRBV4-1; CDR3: CASSQGQPGLAADAQYF; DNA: TGCGCCAGCAGCCAGGGGCAGCCGGGACTAGCGGCCGATGCGCAGTATTTT
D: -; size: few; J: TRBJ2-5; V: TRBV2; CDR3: CASSDDRQETQYF; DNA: TGTGCCAGCAGCGATGACAGACAAGAGACCCAGTACTTC
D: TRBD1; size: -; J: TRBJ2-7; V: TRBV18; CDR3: CASSPVGTEGYEQYF; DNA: TGTGCCAGCTCACCGGTTGGGACAGAAGGGTACGAGCAGTACTTC
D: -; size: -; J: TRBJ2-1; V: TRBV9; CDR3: CASSVHPTSAGNNEQFF; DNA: TGTGCCAGCAGCGTACACCCCACTAGTGCCGGAAACAATGAGCAGTTCTTC
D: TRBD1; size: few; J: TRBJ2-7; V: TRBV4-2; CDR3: CASSQPGQAPEQYF; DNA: TGTGCCAGCAGCCAACCGGGACAGGCTCCCGAGCAGTACTTC
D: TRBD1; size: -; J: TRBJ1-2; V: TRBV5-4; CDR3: CASSFSFGQGSSNYGYTF; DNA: TGTGCCAGCAGCTTCAGTTTCGGACAGGGGTCTTCTAACTATGGCTACACCTTC
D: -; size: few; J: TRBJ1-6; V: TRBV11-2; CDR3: CASSSDAQGSYNSPLHF; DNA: TGTGCCAGCAGCTCTGACGCCCAGGGCTCCTATAATTCACCCCTCCACTTT
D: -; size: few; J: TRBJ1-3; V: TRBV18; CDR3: CASSFGGPLSGNTIYF; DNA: TGTGCCAGCTCATTCGGGGGTCCCCTCTCTGGAAACACCATATATTTT
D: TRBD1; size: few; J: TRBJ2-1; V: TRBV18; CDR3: CASSPGDSSYNEQFF; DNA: TGTGCCAGCTCACCTGGGGACAGCTCCTACAATGAGCAGTTCTTC
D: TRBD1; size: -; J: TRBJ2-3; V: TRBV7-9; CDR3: CASSLQTGAPDTQYF; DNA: TGTGCCAGCAGCTTACAGACAGGGGCCCCAGATACGCAGTATTTT
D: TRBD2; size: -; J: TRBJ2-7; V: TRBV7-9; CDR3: CASSLPSGGKQYEQYF; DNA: TGTGCCAGCAGCTTGCCCTCGGGGGGGAAGCAATACGAGCAGTACTTC
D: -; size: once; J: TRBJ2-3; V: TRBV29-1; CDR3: CSVAMGGGPDTQYF; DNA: TGCAGCGTAGCCATGGGGGGGGGCCCAGATACGCAGTATTTT
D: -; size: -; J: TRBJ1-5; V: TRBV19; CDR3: CASSLTGFGNQPQHF; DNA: TGTGCCAGTAGTCTTACAGGGTTTGGCAATCAGCCCCAGCATTTT
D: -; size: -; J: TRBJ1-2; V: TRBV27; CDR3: CASSRGWASDYGYTF; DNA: TGTGCCAGCAGCAGGGGTTGGGCAAGCGATTATGGCTACACCTTC
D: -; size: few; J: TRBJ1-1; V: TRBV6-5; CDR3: CASSYGGTEAFF; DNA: TGTGCCAGCAGTTACGGGGGGACTGAAGCTTTCTTT
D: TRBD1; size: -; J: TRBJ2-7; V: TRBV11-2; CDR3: CASSLDRQGAHEQYF; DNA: TGTGCCAGCAGCTTAGACCGACAGGGGGCGCATGAGCAGTACTTC
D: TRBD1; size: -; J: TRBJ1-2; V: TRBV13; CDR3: CASSQGQQLYGYTF; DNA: TGTGCCAGCAGCCAGGGACAGCAGCTCTATGGCTACACCTTC
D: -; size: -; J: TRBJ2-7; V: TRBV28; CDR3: CASKGSTGSAYEQYF; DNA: TGTGCCAGCAAGGGATCGACAGGATCTGCCTACGAGCAGTACTTC
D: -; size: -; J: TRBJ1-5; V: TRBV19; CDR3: CASTYVGGAHQPQHF; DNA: TGTGCCAGTACTTACGTCGGGGGGGCCCATCAGCCCCAGCATTTT
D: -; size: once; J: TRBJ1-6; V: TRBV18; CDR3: CASSPRQASSYNSPLHF; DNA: TGTGCCAGCTCACCACGCCAGGCGAGCTCCTATAATTCACCCCTCCACTTT
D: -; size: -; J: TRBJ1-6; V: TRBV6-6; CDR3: CASSYSSGYNSPLHF; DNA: TGTGCCAGCAGTTACTCTTCCGGGTATAATTCACCCCTCCACTTT
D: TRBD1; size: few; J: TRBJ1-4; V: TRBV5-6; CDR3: CASSLQGAVNEKLFF; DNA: TGTGCCAGCAGCTTGCAGGGGGCGGTTAATGAAAAACTGTTTTTT
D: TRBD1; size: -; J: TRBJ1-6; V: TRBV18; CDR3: CASSPGTGYNSPLHF; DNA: TGTGCCAGCTCCCCGGGGACAGGGTATAATTCACCCCTCCACTTT
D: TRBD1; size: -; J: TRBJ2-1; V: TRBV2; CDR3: CASSRHRGLYNEQFF; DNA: TGTGCCAGCAGTCGTCACAGGGGGCTGTACAATGAGCAGTTCTTC
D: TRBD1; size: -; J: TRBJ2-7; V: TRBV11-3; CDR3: CASSIQGATGEQYF; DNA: TGTGCCAGCAGTATCCAGGGGGCCACTGGCGAGCAGTACTTC
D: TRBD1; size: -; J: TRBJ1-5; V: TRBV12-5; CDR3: CASGPGQGSTQPQHF; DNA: TGTGCTAGTGGGCCGGGACAGGGTTCCACTCAGCCCCAGCATTTT